This T cell receptor beta chain is from a study of OX40 agonist ivuxolimab in advanced cancers. Overall study context: Partial responses, seen in three patients, involved one hepatocellular carcinoma and two cutaneous melanomas. Study results and caveats: Clonal expansion from baseline to week 6 occurred in both CD4+ and CD8+ T cells. Some nonresponders likewise displayed low normalized T-cell clonal expansion.

Libraries were prepared by immunoSEQ multiplex PCR; TCRdb keeps only in-frame clonotypes and omits some of them. There are tens of thousands of clones in the sample; around 84% occur only once, and approximately 1.5% lies in the top ten. This clone appeared a single time. Its antigen is unidentified. Sequences were derived from CD4+ or CD8+ T cells sorted from blood, sampled in a trial of the OX40 agonist ivuxolimab. The sequence came from an adult with an advanced solid tumor such as melanoma, head and neck, liver or kidney cancer.

CDR3 amino acids: CASSRRDRAYEQYF. For the CDR3, the DNA is TGTGCCAGCAGCCGAAGGGACAGGGCCTACGAGCAGTACTTC. The chain combines TRBV7-3 with TRBJ2-7; 9 bases map to TRBD1. The germline V gene has CDR1 SGHTA and CDR2 FQGTGA. The CDR3 is made up of 14 amino acids. After removal of 5 bases from V and 2 bases from J, the junction contained 4 bases not matched to a gene.